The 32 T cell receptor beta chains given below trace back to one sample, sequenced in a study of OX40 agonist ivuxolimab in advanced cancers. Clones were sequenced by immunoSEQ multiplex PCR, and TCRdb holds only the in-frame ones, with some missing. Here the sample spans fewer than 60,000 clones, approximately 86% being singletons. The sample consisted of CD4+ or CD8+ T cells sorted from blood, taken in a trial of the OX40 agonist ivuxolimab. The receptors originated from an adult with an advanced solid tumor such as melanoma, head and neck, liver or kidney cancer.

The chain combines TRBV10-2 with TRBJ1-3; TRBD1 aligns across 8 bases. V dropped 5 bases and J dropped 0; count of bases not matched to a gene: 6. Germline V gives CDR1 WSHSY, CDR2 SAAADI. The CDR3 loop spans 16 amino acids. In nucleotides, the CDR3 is TGCGCCAGCAGTAGGACAGGGAATCCCTCTGGAAACACCATATATTTT. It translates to CASSRTGNPSGNTIYF.

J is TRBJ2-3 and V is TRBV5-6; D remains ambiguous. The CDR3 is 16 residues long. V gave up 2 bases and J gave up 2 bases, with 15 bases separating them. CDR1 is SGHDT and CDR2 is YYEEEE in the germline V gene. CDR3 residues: CASSLRVGTVTDTQYF. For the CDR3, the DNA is TGTGCCAGCAGCTTACGCGTTGGAACAGTCACAGATACGCAGTATTTT.

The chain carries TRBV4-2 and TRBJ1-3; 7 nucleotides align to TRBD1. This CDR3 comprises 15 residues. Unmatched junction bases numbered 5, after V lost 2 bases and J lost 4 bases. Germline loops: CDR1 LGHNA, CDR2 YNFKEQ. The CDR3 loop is CASSQLTGDGNTIYF. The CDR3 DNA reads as TGTGCCAGCAGCCAACTTACAGGGGACGGAAACACCATATATTTT.

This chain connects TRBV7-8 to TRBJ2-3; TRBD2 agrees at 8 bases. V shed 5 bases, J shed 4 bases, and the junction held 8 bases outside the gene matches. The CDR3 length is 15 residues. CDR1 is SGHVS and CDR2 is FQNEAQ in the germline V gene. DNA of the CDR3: TGTGCCAGCAGCAACACGGCGGGAGGATCAGATACGCAGTATTTT. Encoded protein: CASSNTAGGSDTQYF. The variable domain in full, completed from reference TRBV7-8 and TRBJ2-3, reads GAGVSQSPRYKVAKRGQDVALRCDPISGHVSLFWYQQALGQGPEFLTYFQNEAQLDKSGLPSDRFFAERPEGSVSTLKIQRTQQEDSAVYLCASSNTAGGSDTQYFGPGTRLTVL.

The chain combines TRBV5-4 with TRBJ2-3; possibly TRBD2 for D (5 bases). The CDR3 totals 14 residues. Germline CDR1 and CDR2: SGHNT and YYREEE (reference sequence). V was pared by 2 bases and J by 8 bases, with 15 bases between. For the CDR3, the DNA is TGTGCCAGCAGCTTAGAAGCGGCGGTTGGTACGCAGTATTTT. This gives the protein CASSLEAAVGTQYF.

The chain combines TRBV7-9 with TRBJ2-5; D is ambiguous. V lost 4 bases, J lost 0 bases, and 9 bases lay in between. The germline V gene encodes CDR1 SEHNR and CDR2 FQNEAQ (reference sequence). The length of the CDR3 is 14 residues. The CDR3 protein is CASSSDKYQETQYF. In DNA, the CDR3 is TGTGCCAGCAGCTCCGACAAGTACCAAGAGACCCAGTACTTC.

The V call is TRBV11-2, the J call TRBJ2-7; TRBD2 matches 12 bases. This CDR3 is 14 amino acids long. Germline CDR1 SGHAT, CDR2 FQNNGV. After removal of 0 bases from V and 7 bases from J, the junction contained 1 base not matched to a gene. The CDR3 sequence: CASSLEGTSGEQYF. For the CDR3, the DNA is TGTGCCAGCAGCTTAGAAGGGACTAGCGGGGAGCAGTACTTC.

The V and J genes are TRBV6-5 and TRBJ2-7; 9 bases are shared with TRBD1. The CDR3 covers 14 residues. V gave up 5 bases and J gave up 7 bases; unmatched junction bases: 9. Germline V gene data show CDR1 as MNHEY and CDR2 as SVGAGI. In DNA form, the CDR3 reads TGTGCCAGCAGTACAGGGGGCCCGAGGGTGGAGCAGTACTTC. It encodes CASSTGGPRVEQYF.

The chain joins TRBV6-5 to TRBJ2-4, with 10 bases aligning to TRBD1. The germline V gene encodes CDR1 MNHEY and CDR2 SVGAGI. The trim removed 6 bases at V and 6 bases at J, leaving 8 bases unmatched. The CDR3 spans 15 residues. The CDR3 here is CASRPGTGDTNIQYF. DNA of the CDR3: TGTGCCAGCAGACCCGGGACAGGGGACACAAACATTCAGTACTTC.

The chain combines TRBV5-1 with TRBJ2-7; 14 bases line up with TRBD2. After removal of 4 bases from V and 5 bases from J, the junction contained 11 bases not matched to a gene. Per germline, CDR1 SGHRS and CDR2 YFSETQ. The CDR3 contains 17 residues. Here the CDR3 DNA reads TGCGCCAGCAGCACCCCAGCCGGGACTAGCGGGAGTAACGAGCAGTACTTC. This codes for CASSTPAGTSGSNEQYF.

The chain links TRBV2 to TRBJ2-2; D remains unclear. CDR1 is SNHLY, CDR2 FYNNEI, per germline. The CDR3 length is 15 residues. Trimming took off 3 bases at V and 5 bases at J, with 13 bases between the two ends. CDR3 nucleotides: TGTGCCAGCAGTGAGGTCGGCGGATCGACCGGGGAGCTGTTTTTT. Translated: CASSEVGGSTGELFF.

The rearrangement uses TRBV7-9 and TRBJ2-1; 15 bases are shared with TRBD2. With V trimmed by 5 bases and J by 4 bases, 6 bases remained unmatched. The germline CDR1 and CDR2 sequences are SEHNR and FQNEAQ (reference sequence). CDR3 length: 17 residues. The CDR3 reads CASSPRTSGRGYNEQFF. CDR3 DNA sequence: TGTGCCAGCAGCCCCAGGACTAGCGGGAGGGGGTACAATGAGCAGTTCTTC.

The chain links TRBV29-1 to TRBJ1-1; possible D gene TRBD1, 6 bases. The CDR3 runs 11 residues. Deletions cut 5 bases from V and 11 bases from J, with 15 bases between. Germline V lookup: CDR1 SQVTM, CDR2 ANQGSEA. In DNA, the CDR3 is TGCAGCGTTAGGGGGTCCCATTACGCTTTCTTT. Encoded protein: CSVRGSHYAFF. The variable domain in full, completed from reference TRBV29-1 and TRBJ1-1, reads SAVISQKPSRDICQRGTSLTIQCQVDSQVTMMFWYRQQPGQSLTLIATANQGSEATYESGFVIDKFPISRPNLTFSTLTVSNMSPEDSSIYLCSVRGSHYAFFGQGTRLTVV.

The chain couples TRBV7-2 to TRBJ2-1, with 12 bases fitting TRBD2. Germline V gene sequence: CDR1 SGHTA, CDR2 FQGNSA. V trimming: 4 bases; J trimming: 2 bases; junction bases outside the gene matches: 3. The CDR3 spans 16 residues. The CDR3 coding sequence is TGTGCCAGCAGCTCCTCTAGCGGGGGGGCCTACAATGAGCAGTTCTTC. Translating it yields CASSSSSGGAYNEQFF.

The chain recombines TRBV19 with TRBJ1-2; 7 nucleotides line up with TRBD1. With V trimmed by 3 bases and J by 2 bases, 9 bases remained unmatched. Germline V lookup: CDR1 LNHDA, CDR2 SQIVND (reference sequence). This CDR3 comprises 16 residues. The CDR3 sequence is CASSMRTGSTNYGYTF. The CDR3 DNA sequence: TGTGCCAGTAGTATGAGGACAGGATCAACCAACTATGGCTACACCTTC.

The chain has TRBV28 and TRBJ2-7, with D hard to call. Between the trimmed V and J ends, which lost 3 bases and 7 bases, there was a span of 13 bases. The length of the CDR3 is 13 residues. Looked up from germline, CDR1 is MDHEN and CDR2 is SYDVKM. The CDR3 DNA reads TGTGCCAGCAGTTTCATGTCTTTTCCGGAGCAGTACTTC. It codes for CASSFMSFPEQYF.

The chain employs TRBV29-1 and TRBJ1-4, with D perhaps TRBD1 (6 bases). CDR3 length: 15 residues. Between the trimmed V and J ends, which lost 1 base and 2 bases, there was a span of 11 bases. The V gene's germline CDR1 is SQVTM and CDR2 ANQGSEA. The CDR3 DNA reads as TGCAGCGTTGAAGGGGGGGCCGGGACTAATGAAAAACTGTTTTTT. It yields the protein CSVEGGAGTNEKLFF.

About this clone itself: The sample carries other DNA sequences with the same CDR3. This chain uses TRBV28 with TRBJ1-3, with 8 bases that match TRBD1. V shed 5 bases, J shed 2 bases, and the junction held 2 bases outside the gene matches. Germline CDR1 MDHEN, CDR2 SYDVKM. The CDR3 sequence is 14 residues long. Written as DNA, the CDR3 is TGTGCCAGCAGTCTGGACAGGGCTGGAAACACCATATATTTT. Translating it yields CASSLDRAGNTIYF. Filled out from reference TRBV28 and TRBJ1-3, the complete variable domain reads DVKVTQSSRYLVKRTGEKVFLECVQDMDHENMFWYRQDPGLGLRLIYFSYDVKMKEKGDIPEGYSVSREKKERFSLILESASTNQTSMYLCASSLDRAGNTIYFGEGSWLTVV.

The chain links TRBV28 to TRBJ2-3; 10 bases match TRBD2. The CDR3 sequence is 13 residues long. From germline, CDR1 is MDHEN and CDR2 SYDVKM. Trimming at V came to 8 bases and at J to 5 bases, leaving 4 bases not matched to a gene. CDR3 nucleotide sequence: TGTGCCAGCGTAGCGGGAGGAGAAGATACGCAGTATTTT. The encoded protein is CASVAGGEDTQYF.

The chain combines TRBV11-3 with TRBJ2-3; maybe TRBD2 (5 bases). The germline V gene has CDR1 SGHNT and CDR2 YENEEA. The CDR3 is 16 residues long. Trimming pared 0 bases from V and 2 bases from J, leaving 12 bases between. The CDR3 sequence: CASSLDGSGNTDTQYF. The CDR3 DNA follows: TGTGCCAGCAGCTTAGATGGGTCCGGGAACACAGATACGCAGTATTTT.

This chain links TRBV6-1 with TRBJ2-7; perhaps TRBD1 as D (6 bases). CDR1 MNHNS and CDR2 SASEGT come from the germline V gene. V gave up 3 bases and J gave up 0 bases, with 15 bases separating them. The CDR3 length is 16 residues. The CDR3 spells CASSDPRDTGSYEQYF. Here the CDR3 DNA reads TGTGCCAGCAGTGACCCCCGGGACACCGGCTCCTACGAGCAGTACTTC.

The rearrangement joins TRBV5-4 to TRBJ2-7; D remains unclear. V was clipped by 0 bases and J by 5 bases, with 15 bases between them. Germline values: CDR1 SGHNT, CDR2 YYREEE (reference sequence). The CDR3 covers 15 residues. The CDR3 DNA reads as TGTGCCAGCAGCTTGGGGCATCCACCCGACGACGAGCAGTACTTC. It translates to CASSLGHPPDDEQYF.

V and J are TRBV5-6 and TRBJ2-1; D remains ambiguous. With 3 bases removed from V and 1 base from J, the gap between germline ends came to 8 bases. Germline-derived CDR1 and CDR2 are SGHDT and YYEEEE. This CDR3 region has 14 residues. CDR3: CASSSGESYNEQFF. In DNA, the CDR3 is TGTGCCAGCAGCTCAGGAGAATCCTACAATGAGCAGTTCTTC.

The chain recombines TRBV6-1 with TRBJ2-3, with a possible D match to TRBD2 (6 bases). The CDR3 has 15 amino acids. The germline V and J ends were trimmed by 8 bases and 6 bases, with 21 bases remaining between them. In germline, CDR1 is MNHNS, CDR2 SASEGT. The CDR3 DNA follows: TGTGCCAGCGGGTTGGGGGGTGGGGAGTGGGATACGCAGTATTTT. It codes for CASGLGGGEWDTQYF.

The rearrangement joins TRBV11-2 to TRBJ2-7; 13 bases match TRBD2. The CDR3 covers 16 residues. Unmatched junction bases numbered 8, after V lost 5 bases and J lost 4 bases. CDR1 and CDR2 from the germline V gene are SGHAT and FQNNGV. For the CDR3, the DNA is TGTGCCAGCAGCCCGTGGACTAGCGGGAGTACTTACGAGCAGTACTTC. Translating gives CASSPWTSGSTYEQYF.

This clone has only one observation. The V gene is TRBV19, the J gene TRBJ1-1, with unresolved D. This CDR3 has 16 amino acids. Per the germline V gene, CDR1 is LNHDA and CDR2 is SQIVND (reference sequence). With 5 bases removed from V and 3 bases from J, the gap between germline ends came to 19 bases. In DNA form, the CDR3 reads TGTGCCAGTAGTTTTGCCGCAGGCCCGGGATACACTGAAGCTTTCTTT. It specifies CASSFAAGPGYTEAFF.

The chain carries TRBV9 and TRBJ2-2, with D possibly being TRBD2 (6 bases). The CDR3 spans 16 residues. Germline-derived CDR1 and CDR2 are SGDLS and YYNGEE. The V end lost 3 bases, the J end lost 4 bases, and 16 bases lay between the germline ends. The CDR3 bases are TGTGCCAGCAGCGCCCCCGGGACTTATGTCACCGGGGAGCTGTTTTTT. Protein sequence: CASSAPGTYVTGELFF. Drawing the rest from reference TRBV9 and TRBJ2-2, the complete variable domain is DSGVTQTPKHLITATGQRVTLRCSPRSGDLSVYWYQQSLDQGLQFLIQYYNGEERAKGNILERFSAQQFPDLHSELNLSSLELGDSALYFCASSAPGTYVTGELFFGEGSRLTVL.

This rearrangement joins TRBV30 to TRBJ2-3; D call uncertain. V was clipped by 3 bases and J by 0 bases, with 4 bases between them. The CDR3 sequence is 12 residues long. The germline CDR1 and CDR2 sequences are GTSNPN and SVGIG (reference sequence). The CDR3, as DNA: TGTGCCTGGAGCACGAGCACAGATACGCAGTATTTT. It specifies CAWSTSTDTQYF.

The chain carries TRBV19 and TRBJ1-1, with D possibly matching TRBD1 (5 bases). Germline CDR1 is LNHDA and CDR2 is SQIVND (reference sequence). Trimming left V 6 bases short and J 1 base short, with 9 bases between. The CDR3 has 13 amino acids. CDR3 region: CASSVTENTEAFF. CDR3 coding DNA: TGTGCCAGTAGCGTGACAGAGAACACTGAAGCTTTCTTT.

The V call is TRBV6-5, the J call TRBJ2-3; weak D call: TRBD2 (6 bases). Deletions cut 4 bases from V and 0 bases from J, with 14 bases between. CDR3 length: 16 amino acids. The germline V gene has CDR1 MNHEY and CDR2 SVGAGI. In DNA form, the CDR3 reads TGTGCCAGCAGTTGGGGGGTTAGCGGCAGCACAGATACGCAGTATTTT. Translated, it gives CASSWGVSGSTDTQYF.

This chain's CDR3 is CASSAAPGLASYEQYF. The CDR3 coding sequence is TGCGCCAGCAGCGCTGCACCGGGACTAGCGTCCTACGAGCAGTACTTC. The gene calls are TRBV4-1 and TRBJ2-7; 10 bases are a match to TRBD2. J was trimmed by 1 base and V by 5 bases; bases with no gene match: 8. CDR3 length: 16 residues. Looked up from germline, CDR1 is MGHRA and CDR2 is YSYEKL.

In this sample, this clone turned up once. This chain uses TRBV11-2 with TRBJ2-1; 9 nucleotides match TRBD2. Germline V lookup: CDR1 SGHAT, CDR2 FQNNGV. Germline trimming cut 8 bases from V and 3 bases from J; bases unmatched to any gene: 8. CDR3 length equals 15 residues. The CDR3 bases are TGTGCCAGCGGACCCAGACTAGCGGACTACAATGAGCAGTTCTTC. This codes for CASGPRLADYNEQFF.